The 10 T cell receptor beta chains presented below share a single source sample, sequenced in a study of T-cell reconstitution after alpha-beta-depleted transplantation in children. TCRbeta library preparation incorporated unique molecular identifiers. TCRdb fed the PCR reads into MiXCR, producing one record per CDR3 protein. The sample includes some 300,000 distinct CDR3 sequences, about 9.3% of them seen just once. This specimen consisted of PBMCs from the stem cell graft donor, obtained from the stem cell graft. These receptors all stem from a human donor who donated a stem cell graft to a child with acute lymphoblastic leukemia.

This clonotype has just a few counts. The chain carries TRBV12-3 or TRBV12-4 and TRBJ2-1, with 9 bases identical to TRBD1. Losses at the gene ends were 3 bases for V and 9 bases for J; bases not matched to a gene: 6. This CDR3 contains 14 residues. The CDR3 loop reads CASSFSGTGFEQFF. CDR3 nucleotide sequence: TGTGCCAGCAGTTTTTCCGGGACAGGGTTTGAGCAGTTCTTC.

The chain uses TRBV7-9 and TRBJ2-3; TRBD2 matches at 13 bases. The CDR3 totals 17 residues. The V and J ends lost 1 base and 2 bases, in that order; junction bases with no gene match: 3. Germline V lookup: CDR1 SEHNR, CDR2 FQNEAQ (reference sequence). CDR3 sequence reads: CASSLGGLAGVTDTQYF. As DNA, the CDR3 is TGTGCCAGCAGCTTAGGCGGACTAGCGGGAGTCACAGATACGCAGTATTTT.

V usage is TRBV2 and J usage is TRBJ2-2; TRBD2 is a possible D gene (5 bases). Between the trimmed V and J ends, which lost 10 bases and 5 bases, there was a span of 17 bases. The CDR3 has 14 residues. Germline assignment: CDR1 SNHLY and CDR2 FYNNEI. For the CDR3, the DNA is TGTGCCACTACGGACCGAACTAGGACCGGGGAGCTGTTTTTT. This codes for CATTDRTRTGELFF.

The chain carries TRBV19 and TRBJ1-5; 8 nucleotides agree with TRBD1. CDR3 length: 14 amino acids. V was clipped by 7 bases and J by 4 bases; unmatched bases: 6. Germline-derived CDR1 and CDR2 are LNHDA and SQIVND (reference sequence). CDR3 in DNA: TGTGCCAGTATCCCCAGGGGGCGGAATCAGCCCCAGCATTTT. It codes for CASIPRGRNQPQHF.

This clonotype occurred a few times. The V call is TRBV5-1, the J call TRBJ2-1, with D possibly matching TRBD2 (5 bases). The CDR3 totals 16 residues. The germline V and J ends were trimmed by 0 bases and 10 bases, with 20 bases remaining between them. CDR1 and CDR2 (germline): SGHRS, YFSETQ. CDR3 in amino acids: CASSLAVIASLCEQFF. CDR3 nucleotides: TGCGCCAGCAGCTTGGCCGTCATAGCGTCCCTGTGCGAGCAGTTCTTC.

This clonotype showed up many times. The chain recombines TRBV20-1 with TRBJ2-3; TRBD2 matches at 13 bases. V lost 7 bases to trimming and J lost 4 bases; unmatched junction nucleotides: 11. The CDR3 extends over 16 amino acids. Germline V gene data show CDR1 as DFQATT and CDR2 as SNEGSKA (reference sequence). CDR3: CSERDHTSGRADTQYF. CDR3 coding DNA: TGCAGTGAGCGGGATCACACTAGCGGGAGGGCAGATACGCAGTATTTT.

This clonotype has just a few counts. V is TRBV5-1 and J is TRBJ2-2; 9 bases align to TRBD1. Germline lookup yields CDR1 SGHRS and CDR2 YFSETQ. V shed 3 bases and J 10 bases; nucleotides not matched to a gene: 10. The CDR3 spans 15 residues. The CDR3 protein is CASSSFRDRAEELFF. For the CDR3, the DNA is TGCGCCAGCAGCTCCTTCCGGGACAGGGCCGAGGAGCTGTTTTTT.

This clonotype turned up a few times. The chain carries TRBV5-1 and TRBJ2-7; TRBD2 agrees at 8 bases. Germline CDR1 reads SGHRS; CDR2 reads YFSETQ. V lost 4 bases and J lost 4; bases outside the gene matches: 10. The CDR3 has 15 amino acids. This chain's CDR3 is CASSAAGGIWYEQYF. The DNA of the CDR3 is TGCGCCAGCAGCGCCGCGGGGGGTATTTGGTACGAGCAGTACTTC.

This clonotype was counted between two and nine times. The rearrangement links TRBV15 to TRBJ2-5; TRBD1 agrees at 8 bases. This CDR3 has 13 amino acids. The V gene's germline CDR1 is LNHNV and CDR2 YYDKDF (reference sequence). Unmatched junction bases numbered 1, after V lost 3 bases and J lost 4 bases. This CDR3 is CATSSRGLETQYF. CDR3 sequence (DNA): TGTGCCACCAGCAGCAGGGGGCTAGAGACCCAGTACTTC.

This clonotype came up a few times. V gene TRBV11-2 combines with J gene TRBJ2-1; tentative D call: TRBD2 (6 bases). The V end lost 5 bases, the J end lost 1 base, and 12 bases lay between the germline ends. The CDR3 is made up of 15 amino acids. Germline V gives CDR1 SGHAT, CDR2 FQNNGV. The DNA for the CDR3 is TGTGCCAGCAGCCTCCAGACTAGTTCCTACAATGAGCAGTTCTTC. This sequence encodes CASSLQTSSYNEQFF.